This T cell receptor beta chain was captured by sequencing in a study of T cell repertoires in cytomegalovirus infection. The germline gives CDR1 KGHDR, CDR2 SFDVKD. Trimming cost V 5 bases and J 0 bases; bases outside gene matches: 31. This CDR3 is built from 24 residues. One entry per CDR3 protein results from TCRdb running MiXCR on the reads. In the table there are 200,000 to 300,000 distinct CDR3 sequences, roughly an eighth of which are singletons. Many counts were recorded for this clonotype. The sample taken for sequencing was PBMCs. The J gene is TRBJ2-3, the V gene TRBV24-1; TRBD2 agrees at 7 bases. The sequence was obtained from a human donor in good health (CMV status not recorded). Some clones in this sample may be carry-over from other donors' samples. CDR3 protein: CATSVRFLDHPYRASGTSTDTQYF. CDR3 bases: TGTGCCACCAGTGTTAGGTTCCTTGACCACCCTTATCGGGCTAGCGGAACAAGCACAGATACGCAGTATTTT.